This T cell receptor beta chain was documented in a study of shared T cell receptors in the human thymus. The method was immunoSEQ multiplex PCR; TCRdb's version includes in-frame clones alone and lacks a portion of them. This sample yields hundreds of thousands of clones, of which 70% to 90% are seen a single time; approximately 0.0097% belongs to the top ten. The CDR3 extends over 16 amino acids. Germline V gene sequence: CDR1 LNHDA, CDR2 SQIVND (reference sequence). V was trimmed by 5 bases and J by 0 bases, leaving 13 bases between them. This same sample was also part of a study on human thymus T cells. That paper states: Congenital heart defects were the reason for the corrective surgery that the donors, healthy Finnish infants, were having. Thymus specimens were resections from corrective heart surgery. Unrelated individuals reportedly shared highly overlapping thymic TCR repertoires.

The V and J genes are TRBV19 and TRBJ2-2, with D possibly being TRBD2 (6 bases). Sequenced: thymocytes. This TCR was sampled from a boy in the first two years of life with a congenital heart defect. CDR3 nucleotide sequence: TGTGCCAGTAGTCTCTTCAGCGGGTCGAACACCGGGGAGCTGTTTTTT. Its protein is CASSLFSGSNTGELFF.